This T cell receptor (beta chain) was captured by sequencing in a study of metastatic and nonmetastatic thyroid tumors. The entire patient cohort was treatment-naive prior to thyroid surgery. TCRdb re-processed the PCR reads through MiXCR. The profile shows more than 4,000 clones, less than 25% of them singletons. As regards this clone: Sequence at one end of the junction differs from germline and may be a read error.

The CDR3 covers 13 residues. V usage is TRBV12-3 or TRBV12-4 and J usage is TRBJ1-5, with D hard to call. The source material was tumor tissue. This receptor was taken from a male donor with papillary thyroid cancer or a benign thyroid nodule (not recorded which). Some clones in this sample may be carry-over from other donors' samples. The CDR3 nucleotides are TGTGCCAGCAGTGGCGTTAGCAGTCAGCCCCAGCATTTT. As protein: CASSGVSSQPQHF.